This T cell receptor beta chain derives from a study of blood T cell repertoires in COVID-19. Clones were sequenced by immunoSEQ multiplex PCR, and TCRdb holds only the in-frame ones, with some missing. The sample shows about 81,000 clones, 90% to 95% of them seen only once. CDR1 and CDR2 from the germline V gene are LNHNV and YYDKDF (reference sequence). After removal of 0 bases from V and 0 bases from J, the junction contained 1 base not matched to a gene. This CDR3 has 15 residues. Material for sequencing was peripheral blood. V and J are TRBV15 and TRBJ2-7; 8 nucleotides line up with TRBD2. This receptor was identified in a human donor with active COVID-19. The donor label of this sample is uncertain. DNA of the CDR3: TGTGCCACCAGCAGAGAAGCGGGGGACTCCTACGAGCAGTACTTC. It yields the protein CATSREAGDSYEQYF.